A selection of T cell receptor beta chains follows, all from one sample in a study of OX40 agonist ivuxolimab in advanced cancers. Produced via immunoSEQ multiplex PCR; TCRdb's table is partial and in-frame only. This sample has roughly 75,000 clones, with approximately 86% found just once. Material: CD4+ or CD8+ T cells sorted from blood, obtained in a trial of the OX40 agonist ivuxolimab. The source is an adult with an advanced solid tumor such as melanoma, head and neck, liver or kidney cancer. Each CDR3 is given with its conserved first and last residue. D genes are given only for firm matches. A clone size is listed for some rows: how often the clone was seen (once, few, many), or a class if it is expanded.

J gene	D gene	clone size	V gene	CDR3 DNA	CDR3 protein
TRBJ2-5	TRBD2	-	TRBV5-6	TGTGCCAGCAGCCCTGGCCTAGCGGGGCGGACCCAGTACTTC	CASSPGLAGRTQYF
TRBJ1-6	-	-	TRBV7-3	TGTGCCAGCAGCCTTGGACAGTGGAATTCACCCCTCCACTTT	CASSLGQWNSPLHF
TRBJ1-3	-	-	TRBV19	TGTGCCACCGGGCCCCAGGAAACAGTTGGAAACACCATATATTTT	CATGPQETVGNTIYF
TRBJ1-1	-	once	TRBV29-1	TGCAGCGTAGGAGGGGCGAACACTGAAGCTTTCTTT	CSVGGANTEAFF
TRBJ2-1	TRBD2	-	TRBV19	TGTGCCAGTAGTAACCTCCTAGCGGGACGATACAATGAGCAGTTCTTC	CASSNLLAGRYNEQFF
TRBJ1-6	TRBD1	-	TRBV9	TGTGCCAGCAGCCCTTCGGACAGGGACAATTCACCCCTCCACTTT	CASSPSDRDNSPLHF
TRBJ1-1	-	-	TRBV30	TGTGCCTGGAGTCCCAGAGAGGGTACTGAAGCTTTCTTT	CAWSPREGTEAFF
TRBJ1-6	-	-	TRBV7-9	TGTGCCAGCAGCTTACAGGTCCATTCACCCCTCCACTTT	CASSLQVHSPLHF
TRBJ2-7	TRBD2	-	TRBV13	TGTGCCAGCAGCCCTTTAGCGGGAGGCTCCTACGAGCAGTACTTC	CASSPLAGGSYEQYF
TRBJ2-7	-	-	TRBV19	TGTGCCAGTAGAAATTCCGGGACGGCTAAATACGAGCAGTACTTC	CASRNSGTAKYEQYF
TRBJ2-7	-	once	TRBV29-1	TGCAGCGTTCGCCGATCCCACGAGCAGTACTTC	CSVRRSHEQYF
TRBJ2-7	-	-	TRBV2	TGTGCCAGCAGACTAGCCGCCGAGCAGTACTTC	CASRLAAEQYF
TRBJ2-7	-	-	TRBV7-3	TGTGCCAGCAGCTCGGGCGTGGAGACGGGGGAGCAGTACTTC	CASSSGVETGEQYF
TRBJ2-3	-	-	TRBV7-2	TGTGCCAGCAGCTTGACAGATCGGGGTTATAATACAGATACGCAGTATTTT	CASSLTDRGYNTDTQYF
TRBJ2-7	-	few	TRBV7-9	TGTGCCAGCAGCTTCCGTATCGAGCAGTACTTC	CASSFRIEQYF
TRBJ1-1	TRBD1	once	TRBV6-1	TGTGCCAGCAGTTATAACAGGGGACTCACTGAAGCTTTCTTT	CASSYNRGLTEAFF
TRBJ2-5	-	-	TRBV2	TGTGCCAGCAGGGAACTAGAGCTCCAAGAGACCCAGTACTTC	CASRELELQETQYF
TRBJ2-5	TRBD1	few	TRBV30	TGTGCCTTCGGGACAGGGGGACTCGAGACCCAGTACTTC	CAFGTGGLETQYF
TRBJ2-2	-	-	TRBV15	TGTGCCACCAGCATGGGACGGCGCCCGAACACCGGGGAGCTGTTTTTT	CATSMGRRPNTGELFF
TRBJ2-1	-	-	TRBV5-5	TGTGCCAGCAGCGGCGCAACCCTCAATGAGCAGTTCTTC	CASSGATLNEQFF
TRBJ1-1	TRBD1	few	TRBV7-3	TGTGCCAGCAGCTTTCTACAGGGGACTGAAGCTTTCTTT	CASSFLQGTEAFF
TRBJ2-7	-	-	TRBV5-1	TGCGCCAGCAGCTTGGGGGTCGTCTCTAGCTCCTACGAGCAGTACTTC	CASSLGVVSSSYEQYF
TRBJ1-1	TRBD1	-	TRBV9	TGTGCCAGCAGCGGAAAGACAGGGGGGAGGGCTGAAGCTTTCTTT	CASSGKTGGRAEAFF
TRBJ2-1	TRBD2	-	TRBV7-7	TGTGCCAGCAGCTTAAATGGGGGGGGAGATGAGCAGTTCTTC	CASSLNGGGDEQFF
TRBJ2-7	TRBD1	-	TRBV5-1	TGCGCCAGCAGCTTGGCCAGCGGACAGGCGGCCGAGCAGTACTTC	CASSLASGQAAEQYF
TRBJ1-5	TRBD1	-	TRBV5-1	TGCGCCAGCAGCCCAGGACAGGGTGATCAGCCCCAGCATTTT	CASSPGQGDQPQHF
TRBJ1-5	-	-	TRBV28	TGTGCCAGCAGTTTGTCAGGCAGGGCTGGTCAGCCCCAGCATTTT	CASSLSGRAGQPQHF
TRBJ2-1	TRBD1	-	TRBV16	TGTGCCAGCAGCCAAGGGACAGGACCTCGAAGGCAGTTCTTC	CASSQGTGPRRQFF
TRBJ2-5	-	-	TRBV27	TGTGCCAGCAGTTCCCCCCAGCGGTCGCCGCGGTGGACCCAGTACTTC	CASSSPQRSPRWTQYF
TRBJ2-6	-	once	TRBV6-6	TGTGCCAGCAGTGCTTCTGGGGCCAACGTCCTGACTTTC	CASSASGANVLTF
TRBJ2-7	TRBD1	-	TRBV5-6	TGTGCCAGCAGGGAAACCCCGGGACAGTCCTACGAGCAGTACTTC	CASRETPGQSYEQYF
TRBJ2-7	TRBD2	few	TRBV19	TGTGCCAGTAGTCCCTCGGGGCTAGCGGGGACCTACGAGCAGTACTTC	CASSPSGLAGTYEQYF
TRBJ2-1	TRBD2	-	TRBV27	TGTGCCAGCAGTAGGAGACTAGCCCTAAGCTCCTACAATGAGCAGTTCTTC	CASSRRLALSSYNEQFF
TRBJ2-1	-	-	TRBV9	TGTGCCAGCAGCCCGGTGGGGGGAGCTACCCACAATGAGCAGTTCTTC	CASSPVGGATHNEQFF
TRBJ2-7	-	-	TRBV18	TGTGCCAGCTCACCAGGCAGGGGGGAGAGATACGAGCAGTACTTC	CASSPGRGERYEQYF
TRBJ2-7	TRBD1	-	TRBV7-2	TGTGCCAGCAGCGCCGGGACAGGGGAATTCTACGAGCAGTACTTC	CASSAGTGEFYEQYF
TRBJ2-1	-	-	TRBV11-2	TGTGCCAGCAGCCCCCGGGGCAGCGGGTCTAGAGAGGAGCAGTTCTTC	CASSPRGSGSREEQFF
TRBJ2-1	-	-	TRBV7-3	TGTGCCAGCAGCTTAATTAGAAACGGAGATGAGCAGTTCTTC	CASSLIRNGDEQFF
TRBJ1-2	-	-	TRBV18	TGTGCCAGCTCACCCCTGAGGGATAAGGTGCTTTATGGCTATGTCTACACCTTC	CASSPLRDKVLYGYVYTF
TRBJ1-2	TRBD1	few	TRBV9	TGTGCCAGCAGCGCCCTTGGACAGGGACCTGGCTACACCTTC	CASSALGQGPGYTF
TRBJ2-7	TRBD2	-	TRBV6-4	TGTGCCAGCAGTGACCGAAGGGTTTTAGGCGGGCCGGGAGGGTGCGAGCAGTACTTC	CASSDRRVLGGPGGCEQYF
TRBJ2-7	-	-	TRBV7-2	TGTGCCAGCAGCTTGGGCAGACAACCCTACGAGCAGTACTTC	CASSLGRQPYEQYF
TRBJ1-6	-	-	TRBV19	TGTGCCAGTAGTATATCTCAGGACACAATTCAGGGCCTCCACTTT	CASSISQDTIQGLHF
TRBJ2-1	-	-	TRBV28	TGTGCCAGCAGTTTAAGGGCCCTAAATGAGCAGTTCTTC	CASSLRALNEQFF
TRBJ2-3	-	-	TRBV5-1	TGCGCCAGCAGCTTGACAGACACAGATACGCAGTATTTT	CASSLTDTDTQYF
TRBJ1-6	-	-	TRBV2	TGTGCCAGCAGTGAAGCGGGGCAGTTCTATAATTCACCCCTCCACTTT	CASSEAGQFYNSPLHF
TRBJ1-5	-	-	TRBV11-2	TGTGCCAGCAGCTTAGTTGGCCGGGAGGACCAGCCCCAGCATTTT	CASSLVGREDQPQHF
TRBJ1-2	-	few	TRBV2	TGTGCCAGCAGTGAGAACCCCGACGTGGGAGGCTACACCTTC	CASSENPDVGGYTF
TRBJ2-7	TRBD2	once	TRBV27	TGTGCCAGCAGTCGGACTAGCGAATTCTACGAGCAGTACTTC	CASSRTSEFYEQYF
TRBJ1-1	-	-	TRBV21-1	TGTGCCAGCAGCAAATATAAAAGGGGATTAAATCGGAACACTGAAGCTTTCTTT	CASSKYKRGLNRNTEAFF